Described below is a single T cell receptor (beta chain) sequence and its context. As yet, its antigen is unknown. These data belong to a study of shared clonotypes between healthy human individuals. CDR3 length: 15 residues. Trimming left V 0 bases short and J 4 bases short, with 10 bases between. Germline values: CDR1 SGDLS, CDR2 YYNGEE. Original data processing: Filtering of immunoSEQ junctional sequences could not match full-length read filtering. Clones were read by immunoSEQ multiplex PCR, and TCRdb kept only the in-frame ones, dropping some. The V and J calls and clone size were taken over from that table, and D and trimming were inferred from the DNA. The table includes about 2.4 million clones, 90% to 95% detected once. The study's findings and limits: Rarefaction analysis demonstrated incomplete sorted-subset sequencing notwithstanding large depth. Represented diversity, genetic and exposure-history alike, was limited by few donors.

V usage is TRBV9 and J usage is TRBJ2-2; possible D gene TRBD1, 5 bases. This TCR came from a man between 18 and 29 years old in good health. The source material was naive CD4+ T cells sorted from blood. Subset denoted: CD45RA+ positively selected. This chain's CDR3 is CASSVVPGPTGELFF. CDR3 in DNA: TGTGCCAGCAGCGTAGTTCCAGGGCCCACCGGGGAGCTGTTTTTT.